This T cell receptor beta chain was recorded in a study of response to subunit inactivated influenza vaccine. TCRdb used MiXCR to reprocess the RT-PCR reads, holding one entry per CDR3 protein. In the table there are 550,000 to 800,000 distinct CDR3 sequences, roughly 13% of which are singletons. The length of the CDR3 is 15 residues. Per germline, CDR1 SQVTM and CDR2 ANQGSEA. After removal of 3 bases from V and 6 bases from J, the junction contained 9 bases not matched to a gene. The chain carries TRBV29-1 and TRBJ2-1; 9 bases fit TRBD1. This receptor was identified in a man aged 50 or older who received an inactivated influenza vaccine. The source was PBMCs from blood, collected 14 to 15 days before vaccination. CDR3 nucleotide sequence: TGCAGCGTTGAGAAGGCGGGACAGGGTCTCAATGAGCAGTTCTTC. Protein sequence: CSVEKAGQGLNEQFF.